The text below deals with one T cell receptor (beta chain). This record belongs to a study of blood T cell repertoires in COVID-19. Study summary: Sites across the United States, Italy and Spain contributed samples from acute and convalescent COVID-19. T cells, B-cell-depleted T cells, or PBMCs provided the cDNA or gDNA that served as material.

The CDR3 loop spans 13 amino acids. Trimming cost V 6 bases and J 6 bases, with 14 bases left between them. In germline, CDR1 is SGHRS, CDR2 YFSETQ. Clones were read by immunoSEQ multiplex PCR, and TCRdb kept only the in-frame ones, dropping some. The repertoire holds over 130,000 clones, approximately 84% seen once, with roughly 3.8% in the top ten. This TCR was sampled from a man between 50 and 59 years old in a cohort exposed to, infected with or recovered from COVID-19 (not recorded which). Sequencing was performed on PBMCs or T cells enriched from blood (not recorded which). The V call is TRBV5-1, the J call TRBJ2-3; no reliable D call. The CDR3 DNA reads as TGCGCCAGCAATCCCGTGTCCGGGGATACGCAGTATTTT. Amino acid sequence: CASNPVSGDTQYF.